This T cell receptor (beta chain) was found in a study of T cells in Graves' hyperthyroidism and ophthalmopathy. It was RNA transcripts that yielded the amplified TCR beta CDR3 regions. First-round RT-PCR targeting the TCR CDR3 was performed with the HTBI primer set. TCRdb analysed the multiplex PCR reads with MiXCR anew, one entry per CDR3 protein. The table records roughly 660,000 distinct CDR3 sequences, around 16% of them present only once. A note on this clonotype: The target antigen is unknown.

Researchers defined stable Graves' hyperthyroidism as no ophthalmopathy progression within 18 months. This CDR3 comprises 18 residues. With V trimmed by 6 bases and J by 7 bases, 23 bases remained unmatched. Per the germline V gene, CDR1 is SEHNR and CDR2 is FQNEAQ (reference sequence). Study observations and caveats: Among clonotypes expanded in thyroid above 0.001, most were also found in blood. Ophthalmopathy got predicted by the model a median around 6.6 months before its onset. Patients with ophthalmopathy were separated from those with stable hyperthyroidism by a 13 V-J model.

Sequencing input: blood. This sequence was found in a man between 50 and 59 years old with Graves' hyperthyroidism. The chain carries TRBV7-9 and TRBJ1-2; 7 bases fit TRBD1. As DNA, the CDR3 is TGTGCCAGCAGAACTACCCGTAAGATGACAGGGACGGGTGGTGGCTACACCTTC. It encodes CASRTTRKMTGTGGGYTF. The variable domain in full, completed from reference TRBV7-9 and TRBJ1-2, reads DTGVSQNPRHKITKRGQNVTFRCDPISEHNRLYWYRQTLGQGPEFLTYFQNEAQLEKSRLLSDRFSAERPKGSFSTLEIQRTEQGDSAMYLCASRTTRKMTGTGGGYTFGSGTRLTVV.